This is a list of T cell receptor beta chains from one sample in a study of blood T cell repertoires in COVID-19. The method was immunoSEQ multiplex PCR; TCRdb's version includes in-frame clones alone and lacks a portion of them. The repertoire consists of about 140,000 clones, with around 82% occurring once and the leading ten covering approximately 3.9%. The specimen sequenced was peripheral blood. All receptors come from a woman in her fifties or sixties with acute or convalescent COVID-19. The CDR3 runs from the conserved cysteine through the conserved F or W.

TRBV9	TRBJ2-2	CASSVGSSANTGELFF
TRBV2	TRBJ2-2	CASSKDRGRAGELFF
TRBV4-3	TRBJ1-2	CASSQGSEGAEGYTF
TRBV27	TRBJ2-1	CASSLDWGGSSYNEQFF
TRBV9	TRBJ2-7	CASSVGGSGEQYF
TRBV6-5	TRBJ2-5	CATTDRMKRAQYF
TRBV7-2	TRBJ1-2	CASSLVWGQGNGYTF
TRBV27	TRBJ2-1	CASKSSGGYNEQFF
TRBV28	TRBJ2-1	CASSLLASSYNEQFF
TRBV15	TRBJ2-3	CATSRDPRGRGTDTQYF
TRBV11-3	TRBJ2-2	CASSNSPLAGVANTGELFF
TRBV4-2	TRBJ2-7	CASSPPGAGVAYEQYF
TRBV7-2	TRBJ2-7	CASSSGLAGVEQYF
TRBV24-1	TRBJ2-3	CATSALSDTTDTQYF
TRBV11-1	TRBJ2-5	CASSPGVGETQYF
TRBV28	TRBJ2-1	CASSATTSGSPYEQFF
TRBV28	TRBJ2-2	CASRGGPGELFF
TRBV7-6	TRBJ2-2	CASSFPAGAWAGELFF
TRBV7-9	TRBJ2-7	CASSLGGDEQYF
TRBV13	TRBJ2-5	CASSLIRGGRETQYF
TRBV7-2	TRBJ2-7	CASSIGLAGPGEQYF
TRBV12-3/TRBV12-4	TRBJ1-1	CASSPRQTEAFF
TRBV6-6	TRBJ2-7	CASSSPPLEQYF
TRBV10-3	TRBJ1-1	CAISGGAPGTEAFF
TRBV7-9	TRBJ2-1	CASSYRTSGYNEQFF
TRBV10-3	TRBJ2-3	CAIRPGAGAPDTQYF
TRBV16	TRBJ2-5	CASSHPSGAEETQYF